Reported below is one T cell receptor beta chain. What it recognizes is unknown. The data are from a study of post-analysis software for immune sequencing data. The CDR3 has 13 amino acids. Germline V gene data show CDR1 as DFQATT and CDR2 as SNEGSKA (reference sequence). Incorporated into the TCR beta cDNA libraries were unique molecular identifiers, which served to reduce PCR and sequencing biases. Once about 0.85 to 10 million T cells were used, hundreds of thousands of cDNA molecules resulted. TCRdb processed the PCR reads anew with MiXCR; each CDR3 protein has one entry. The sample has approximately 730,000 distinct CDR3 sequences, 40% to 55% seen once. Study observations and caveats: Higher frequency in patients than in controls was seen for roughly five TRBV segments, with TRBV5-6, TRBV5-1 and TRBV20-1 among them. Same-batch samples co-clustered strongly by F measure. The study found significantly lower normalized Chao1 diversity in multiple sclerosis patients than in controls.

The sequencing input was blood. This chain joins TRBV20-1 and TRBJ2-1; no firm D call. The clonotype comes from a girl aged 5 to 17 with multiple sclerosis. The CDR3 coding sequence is TGCAGGGCACCAAGGACGGTTTACAATGAGCAGTTCTTC. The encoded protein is CRAPRTVYNEQFF.